This TCR beta chain was captured by sequencing in a study of T cells in Graves' hyperthyroidism and ophthalmopathy. Study-wide results and caveats: Among clonotypes expanded in thyroid above 0.001, most were also found in blood. The model identified upcoming ophthalmopathy a median about 7.1 months ahead of onset.

Researchers took RNA transcripts and amplified the TCR beta CDR3 regions from them. Carried out on the TCR CDR3, a first-round RT-PCR used the HTBI primer set. One entry per CDR3 protein results from TCRdb running MiXCR on the multiplex PCR reads. Among 400,000 to 600,000 distinct CDR3 sequences listed, less than 25% were seen once. Germline V CDR1 and CDR2: SEHNR, FQNEAQ (reference sequence). V was cut by 6 bases and J by 6 bases, with 15 bases left in between. The CDR3 runs to 14 residues. This clonotype was recorded a few times. Its specificity is not known. Sequenced: blood. The rearrangement links TRBV7-9 to TRBJ1-3, with D perhaps TRBD1 (5 bases). The sequence was collected from a young man with Graves' hyperthyroidism. The CDR3 coding sequence is TGTGCCAGCAGTTCATCCAGAGGGGAAAACACCATATATTTT. Translated: CASSSSRGENTIYF.